This TCR beta chain derives from a study of cytotoxic CD8 clonotypes in ibrutinib-treated CLL. About the study: Response samples followed a median about 11 months of treatment, range 6 to 36.

This clone appeared a few times. The antigen is unknown. Only in-frame clones appear in the TCRdb table, and some are missing; sequencing was by immunoSEQ multiplex PCR. The data show some 93,000 clones, almost 80% seen once. The germline V and J ends were trimmed by 4 bases and 2 bases, with 14 bases remaining between them. Germline V gene lookup returns CDR1 GTSNPN and CDR2 SVGIG (reference sequence). CDR3 length equals 14 residues. Overall study findings and caveats: Clonality increased with ibrutinib response but returned toward baseline at progression.

The receptor was isolated from a human donor with chronic lymphocytic leukemia. The sequencing here drew on PBMCs, taken after 12 months of ibrutinib treatment. The genes are TRBV30 and TRBJ1-1; D not resolved. Written as DNA, the CDR3 is TGTGCCTGGATATTAACGGAAGGCAACACTGAAGCTTTCTTT. It translates to CAWILTEGNTEAFF.